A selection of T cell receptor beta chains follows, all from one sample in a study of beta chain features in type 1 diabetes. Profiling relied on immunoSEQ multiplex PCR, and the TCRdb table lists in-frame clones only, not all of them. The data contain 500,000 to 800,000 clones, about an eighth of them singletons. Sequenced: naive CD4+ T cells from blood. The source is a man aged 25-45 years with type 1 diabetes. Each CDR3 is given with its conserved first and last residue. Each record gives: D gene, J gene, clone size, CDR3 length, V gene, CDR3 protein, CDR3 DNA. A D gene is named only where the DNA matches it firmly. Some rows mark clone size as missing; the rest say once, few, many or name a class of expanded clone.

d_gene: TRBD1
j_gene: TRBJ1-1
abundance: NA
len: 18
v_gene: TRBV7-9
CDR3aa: CASSLGFGTGVEGTEAFF
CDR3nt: TGTGCCAGCAGCTTAGGGTTCGGGACAGGGGTTGAGGGAACTGAAGCTTTCTTT

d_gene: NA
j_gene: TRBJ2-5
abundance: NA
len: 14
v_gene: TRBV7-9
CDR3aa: CASSFGAFQETQYF
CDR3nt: TGTGCCAGCAGCTTTGGGGCTTTCCAAGAGACCCAGTACTTC

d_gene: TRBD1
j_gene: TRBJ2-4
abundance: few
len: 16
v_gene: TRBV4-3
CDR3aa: CASSQEQGASKNIQYF
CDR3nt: TGCGCCAGCAGCCAAGAACAGGGGGCGTCCAAAAACATTCAGTACTTC

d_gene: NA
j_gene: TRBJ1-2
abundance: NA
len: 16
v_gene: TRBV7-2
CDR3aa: CASSLATAWPNYGYTF
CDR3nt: TGTGCCAGCAGCTTAGCCACAGCATGGCCAAACTATGGCTACACCTTC

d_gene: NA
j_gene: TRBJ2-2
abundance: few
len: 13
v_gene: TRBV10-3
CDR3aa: CAINQEGTGELFF
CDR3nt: TGTGCCATCAACCAGGAGGGCACCGGGGAGCTGTTTTTT

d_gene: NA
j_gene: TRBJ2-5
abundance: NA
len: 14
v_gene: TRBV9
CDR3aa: CASSVAVNQETQYF
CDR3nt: TGTGCCAGCAGCGTCGCAGTTAACCAAGAGACCCAGTACTTC

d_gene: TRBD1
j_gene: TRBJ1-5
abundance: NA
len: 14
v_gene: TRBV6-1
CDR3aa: CASIGTGGLGPQHF
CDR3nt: TGTGCCAGCATTGGGACAGGGGGTTTGGGGCCCCAGCATTTT

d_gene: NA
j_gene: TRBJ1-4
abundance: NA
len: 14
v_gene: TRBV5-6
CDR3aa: CASSLVATNEKLFF
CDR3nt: TGTGCCAGCAGCTTAGTCGCAACTAATGAAAAACTGTTTTTT

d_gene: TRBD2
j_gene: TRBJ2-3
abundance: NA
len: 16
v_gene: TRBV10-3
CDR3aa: CAITLAGGTSTDTQYF
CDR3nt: TGTGCCATCACCCTAGCGGGGGGGACCAGCACAGATACGCAGTATTTT

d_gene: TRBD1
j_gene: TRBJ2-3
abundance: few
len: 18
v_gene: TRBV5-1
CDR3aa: CASSYHPGTGDRGDTQYF
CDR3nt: TGCGCCAGCAGCTACCATCCCGGGACAGGGGACCGCGGTGATACGCAGTATTTT

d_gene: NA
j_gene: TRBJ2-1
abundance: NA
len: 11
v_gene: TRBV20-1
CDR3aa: CSARVNNEQFF
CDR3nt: TGCAGTGCTAGAGTAAACAATGAGCAGTTCTTC

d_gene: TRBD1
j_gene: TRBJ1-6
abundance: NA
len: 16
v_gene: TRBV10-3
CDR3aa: CAISEPGQGRPSTLHF
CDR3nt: TGTGCCATCAGTGAGCCCGGACAGGGGAGACCCTCAACCCTCCACTTT

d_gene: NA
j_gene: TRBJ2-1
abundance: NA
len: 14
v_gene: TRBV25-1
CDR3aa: CASKGQPFYNEQFF
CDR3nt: TGTGCCAGCAAAGGACAGCCGTTCTACAATGAGCAGTTCTTC

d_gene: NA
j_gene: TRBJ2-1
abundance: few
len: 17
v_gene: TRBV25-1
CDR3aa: CASSDHDGTPTYNEQFF
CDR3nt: TGTGCCAGCAGTGACCACGACGGGACTCCTACCTACAATGAGCAGTTCTTC

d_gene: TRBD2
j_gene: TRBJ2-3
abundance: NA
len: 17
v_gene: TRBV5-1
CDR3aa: CASSFTVAGASTDTQYF
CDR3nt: TGCGCCAGCAGCTTCACCGTAGCGGGGGCTAGCACAGATACGCAGTATTTT

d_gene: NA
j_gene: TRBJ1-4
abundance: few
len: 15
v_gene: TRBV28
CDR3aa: CASSWGDGINEKLFF
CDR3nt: TGTGCCAGCAGTTGGGGGGACGGAATTAATGAAAAACTGTTTTTT

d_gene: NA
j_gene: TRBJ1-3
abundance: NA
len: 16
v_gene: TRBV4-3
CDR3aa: CASSQDGQAFGNTIYF
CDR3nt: TGCGCCAGCAGCCAAGACGGACAAGCCTTTGGAAACACCATATATTTT

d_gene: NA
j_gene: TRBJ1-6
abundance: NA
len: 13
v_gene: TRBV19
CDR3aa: CASSTTSDSPLHF
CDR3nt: TGTGCCAGTAGTACAACCTCGGATTCACCCCTCCACTTT

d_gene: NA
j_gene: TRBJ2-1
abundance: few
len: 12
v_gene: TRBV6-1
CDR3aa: CAGSTSDNEQFF
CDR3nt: TGTGCCGGCTCTACCAGCGACAATGAGCAGTTCTTC

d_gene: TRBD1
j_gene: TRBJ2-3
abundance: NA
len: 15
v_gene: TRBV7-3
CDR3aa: CASSLIGTVTDTQYF
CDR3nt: TGTGCCAGCAGCTTAATTGGGACAGTCACAGATACGCAGTATTTT

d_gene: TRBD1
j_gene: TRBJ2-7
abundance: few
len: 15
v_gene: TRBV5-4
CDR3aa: CASSLSGQASYEQYF
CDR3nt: TGTGCCAGCAGCCTCTCGGGACAGGCCTCCTACGAGCAGTACTTC

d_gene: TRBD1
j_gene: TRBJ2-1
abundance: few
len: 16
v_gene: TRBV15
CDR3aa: CATSRSRDSSYNEQFF
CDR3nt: TGTGCCACCAGCAGGTCCCGGGACAGCTCCTACAATGAGCAGTTCTTC

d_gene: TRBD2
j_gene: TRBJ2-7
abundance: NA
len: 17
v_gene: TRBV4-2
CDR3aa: CASSQEQARLAGDEQYF
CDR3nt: TGTGCCAGCAGCCAAGAACAGGCTCGACTAGCGGGCGACGAGCAGTACTTC

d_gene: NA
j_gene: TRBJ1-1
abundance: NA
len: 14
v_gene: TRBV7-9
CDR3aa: CASSLGGGNTEAFF
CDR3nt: TGTGCCAGCAGCTTAGGTGGGGGGAACACTGAAGCTTTCTTT

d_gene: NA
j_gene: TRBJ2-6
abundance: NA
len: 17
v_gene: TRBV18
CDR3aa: CASSPTGPTSGANVLTF
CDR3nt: TGTGCCAGCTCACCAACAGGTCCCACCTCTGGGGCCAACGTCCTGACTTTC

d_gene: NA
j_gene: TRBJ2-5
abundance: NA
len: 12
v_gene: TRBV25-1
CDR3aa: CASSERRTSLNF
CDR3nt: TGTGCCAGCAGTGAAAGGAGGACATCCCTAAACTTC

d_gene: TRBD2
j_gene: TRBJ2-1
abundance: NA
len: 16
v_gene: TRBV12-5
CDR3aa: CASGLGLAGGYNEQFF
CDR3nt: TGTGCTAGTGGTTTGGGACTAGCGGGGGGGTACAATGAGCAGTTCTTC

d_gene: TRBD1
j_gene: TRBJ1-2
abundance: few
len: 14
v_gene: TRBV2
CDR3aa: CASTAGTGKRGYTF
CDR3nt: TGTGCCAGCACCGCCGGGACAGGGAAGAGGGGCTACACCTTC

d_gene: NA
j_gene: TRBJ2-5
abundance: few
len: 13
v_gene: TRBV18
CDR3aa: CASSGGLGETQYF
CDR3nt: TGTGCCAGCTCCGGGGGGCTTGGAGAGACCCAGTACTTC

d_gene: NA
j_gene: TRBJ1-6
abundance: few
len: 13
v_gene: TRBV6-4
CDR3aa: CASSDRTGSPLHF
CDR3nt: TGTGCCAGCAGTGATCGGACTGGATCACCCCTCCACTTT

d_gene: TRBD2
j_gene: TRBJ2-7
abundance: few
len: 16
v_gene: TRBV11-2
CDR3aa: CASRYVLADFSYEQYF
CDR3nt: TGTGCCAGCAGGTACGTCCTAGCGGACTTCTCCTACGAGCAGTACTTC

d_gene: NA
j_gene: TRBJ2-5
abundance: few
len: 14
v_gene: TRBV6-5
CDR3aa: CASSYSAAQETQYF
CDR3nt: TGTGCCAGCAGTTACTCGGCAGCCCAAGAGACCCAGTACTTC